This TCR beta chain is from a study of regulatory dendritic cells for organ transplantation. Allogeneic regulatory or mature dendritic cells were co-cultured for about 5 days with CFSE-labeled sorted T cells at 1:10. Deletions cut 0 bases from V and 0 bases from J, with 15 bases between. CDR1 is LGHNA and CDR2 is YNFKEQ in the germline V gene. The length of the CDR3 is 17 residues. The table came from immunoSEQ multiplex PCR; TCRdb's copy has only in-frame clones and leaves some out. This table has some 12,000 clones, 79% appearing once. Study findings and constraints: Mature dendritic cells appeared to drive more memory CD8+ clonal expansion than regulatory ones.

In regard to this clone: Its cognate antigen is unknown.

Sequenced sample: naive CD8+ T cells from blood cultured with regulatory dendritic cells. Noted subset: CD45RA+ naive T cells. This chain joins TRBV4-2 and TRBJ2-7; D might be TRBD1 (6 bases). This clonotype was obtained from a human donor in good health. CDR3 in DNA: TGTGCCAGCAGCCAAGAAGTGGGGGCAGGGCCCTCCTACGAGCAGTACTTC. Residues: CASSQEVGAGPSYEQYF.